This entry concerns a single T cell receptor (beta chain). Among the donors, all were healthy bone marrow donors. The donors, nominally healthy at sampling, likely had unrecorded immune exposures. This entry comes from a study of cytomegalovirus exposure and HLA in healthy donors. The PCR was carried out with 60 Vbeta primers and 13 Jbeta primers. Sequencing was performed with immunoSEQ multiplex PCR; in TCRdb, only in-frame clones are kept and a portion is missing. This sample carries 130,000 to 150,000 clones, 60% to 85% of them seen once, and the ten largest clones take more than 0.95%. The CDR3 sequence is 17 residues long. Germline V CDR1 and CDR2: SGDLS, YYNGEE. Trimming cost V 4 bases and J 0 bases, with 16 bases left between them.

Sequencing was done on a sample of PBMCs. This receptor was obtained from a man younger than 35 in good health and CMV-seronegative. V is TRBV9 and J is TRBJ2-2; D might be TRBD1 (6 bases). The CDR3 protein is CASSPRSGEANTGELFF. The CDR3 DNA is TGTGCCAGCAGCCCTCGATCAGGGGAAGCGAACACCGGGGAGCTGTTTTTT.